This T cell receptor (beta chain) originates from a study of blood T cell repertoires in COVID-19. As for the study in general: Acute and convalescent COVID-19 samples came from the United States, Italy and Spain. PBMCs, B-cell-depleted T cells, or T cells were the source of the cDNA or gDNA that made up the material.

V shed 0 bases and J shed 3 bases, with 9 bases lying between them. CDR1 is LNHDA, CDR2 SQIVND, per germline (reference sequence). The CDR3 loop spans 15 amino acids. In the study's own analysis: Counts of nucleated cells, estimated from reference gene primer amplification, were obtained. Data came from immunoSEQ multiplex PCR; TCRdb stores just in-frame clones and leaves some out. That table gives V, J and clone size, and the DNA gave D and trimming. The top ten clones hold under 2% of a sample with some 190,000 clones, almost 90% of them seen once. This TCR was recovered from a man younger than 35 with active or convalescent COVID-19. The specimen sequenced was peripheral blood. V usage is TRBV19 and J usage is TRBJ2-1, with unresolved D. Here the CDR3 DNA reads TGTGCCAGTAGTATAGATACGGCGGTCTACAATGAGCAGTTCTTC. It yields the protein CASSIDTAVYNEQFF.